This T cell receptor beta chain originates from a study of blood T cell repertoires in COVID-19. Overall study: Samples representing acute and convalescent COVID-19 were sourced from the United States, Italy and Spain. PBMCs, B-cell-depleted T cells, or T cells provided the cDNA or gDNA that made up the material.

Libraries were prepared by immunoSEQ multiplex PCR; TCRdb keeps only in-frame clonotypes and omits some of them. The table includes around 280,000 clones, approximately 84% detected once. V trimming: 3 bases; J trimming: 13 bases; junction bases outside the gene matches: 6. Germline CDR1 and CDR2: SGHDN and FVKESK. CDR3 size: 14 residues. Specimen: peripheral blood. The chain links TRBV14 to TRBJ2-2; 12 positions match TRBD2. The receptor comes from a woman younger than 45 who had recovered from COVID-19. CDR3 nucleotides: TGTGCCAGCAGCCAGCGACTAGCGGGAGCCGGGCTGTTTTTT. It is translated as CASSQRLAGAGLFF.